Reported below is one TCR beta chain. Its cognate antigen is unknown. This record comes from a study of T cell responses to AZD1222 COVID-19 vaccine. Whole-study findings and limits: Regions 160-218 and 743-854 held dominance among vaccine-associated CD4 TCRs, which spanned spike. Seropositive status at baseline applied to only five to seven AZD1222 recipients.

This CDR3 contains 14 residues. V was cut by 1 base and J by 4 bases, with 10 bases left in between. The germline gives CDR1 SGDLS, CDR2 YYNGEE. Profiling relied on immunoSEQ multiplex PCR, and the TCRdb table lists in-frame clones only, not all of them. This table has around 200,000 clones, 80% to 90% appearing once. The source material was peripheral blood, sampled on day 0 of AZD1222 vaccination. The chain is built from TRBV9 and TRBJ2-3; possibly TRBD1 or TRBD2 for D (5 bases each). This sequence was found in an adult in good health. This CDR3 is CASSVYGAPDTQYF. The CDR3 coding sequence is TGTGCCAGCAGCGTATACGGGGCCCCAGATACGCAGTATTTT.